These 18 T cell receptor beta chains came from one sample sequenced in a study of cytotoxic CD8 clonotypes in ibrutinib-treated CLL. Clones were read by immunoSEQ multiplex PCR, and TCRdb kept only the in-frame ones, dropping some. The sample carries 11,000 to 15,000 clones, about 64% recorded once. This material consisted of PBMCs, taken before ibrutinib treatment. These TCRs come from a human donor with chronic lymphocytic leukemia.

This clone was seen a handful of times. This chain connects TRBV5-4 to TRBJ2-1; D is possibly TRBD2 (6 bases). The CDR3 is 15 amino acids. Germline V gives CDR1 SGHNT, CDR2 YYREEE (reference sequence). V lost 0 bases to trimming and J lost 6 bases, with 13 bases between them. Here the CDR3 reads CASSLGDFQRNEQFF. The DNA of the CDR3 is TGTGCCAGCAGCTTGGGGGACTTCCAACGCAATGAGCAGTTCTTC.

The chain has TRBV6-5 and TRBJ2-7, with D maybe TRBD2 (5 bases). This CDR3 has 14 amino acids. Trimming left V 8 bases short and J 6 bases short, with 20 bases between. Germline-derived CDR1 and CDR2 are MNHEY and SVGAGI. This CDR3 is CASARRMPEGEQYF. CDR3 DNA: TGTGCCAGCGCAAGGAGGATGCCCGAGGGCGAGCAGTACTTC.

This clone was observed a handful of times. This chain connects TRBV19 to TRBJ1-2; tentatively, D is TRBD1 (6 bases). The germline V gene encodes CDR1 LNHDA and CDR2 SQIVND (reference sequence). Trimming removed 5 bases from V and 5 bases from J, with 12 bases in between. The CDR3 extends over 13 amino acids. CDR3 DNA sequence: TGTGCCAGTAGTGTCCAGGGGAAGTATGGCTACACCTTC. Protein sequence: CASSVQGKYGYTF. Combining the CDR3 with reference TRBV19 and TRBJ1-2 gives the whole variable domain DGGITQSPKYLFRKEGQNVTLSCEQNLNHDAMYWYRQDPGQGLRLIYYSQIVNDFQKGDIAEGYSVSREKKESFPLTVTSAQKNPTAFYLCASSVQGKYGYTFGSGTRLTVV.

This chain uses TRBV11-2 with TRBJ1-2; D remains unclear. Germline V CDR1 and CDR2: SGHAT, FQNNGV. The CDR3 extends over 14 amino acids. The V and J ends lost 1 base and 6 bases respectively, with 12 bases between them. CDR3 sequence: CASSLVRQGDGYTF. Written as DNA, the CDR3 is TGTGCCAGCAGCTTAGTGAGGCAAGGTGATGGCTACACCTTC. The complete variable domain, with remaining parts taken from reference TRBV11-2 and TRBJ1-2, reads EAGVAQSPRYKIIEKRQSVAFWCNPISGHATLYWYQQILGQGPKLLIQFQNNGVVDDSQLPKDRFSAERLKGVDSTLKIQPAKLEDSAVYLCASSLVRQGDGYTFGSGTRLTVV.

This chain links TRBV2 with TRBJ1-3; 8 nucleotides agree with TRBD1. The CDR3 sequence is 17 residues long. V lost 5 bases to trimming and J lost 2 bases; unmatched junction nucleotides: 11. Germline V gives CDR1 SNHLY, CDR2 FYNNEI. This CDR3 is CASSSIETGAAGNTIYF. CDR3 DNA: TGTGCCAGCAGTTCGATAGAGACAGGGGCCGCTGGAAACACCATATATTTT. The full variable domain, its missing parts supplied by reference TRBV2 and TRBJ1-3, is EPEVTQTPSHQVTQMGQEVILRCVPISNHLYFYWYRQILGQKVEFLVSFYNNEISEKSEIFDDQFSVERPDGSNFTLKIRSTKLEDSAMYFCASSSIETGAAGNTIYFGEGSWLTVV.

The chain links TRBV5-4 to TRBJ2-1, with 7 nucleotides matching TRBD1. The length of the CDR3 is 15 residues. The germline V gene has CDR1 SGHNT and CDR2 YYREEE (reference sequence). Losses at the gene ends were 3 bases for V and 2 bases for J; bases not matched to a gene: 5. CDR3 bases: TGTGCCAGCAGCTCGACAGGGCAAGCCTACAATGAGCAGTTCTTC. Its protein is CASSSTGQAYNEQFF. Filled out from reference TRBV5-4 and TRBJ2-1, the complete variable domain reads ETGVTQSPTHLIKTRGQQVTLRCSSQSGHNTVSWYQQALGQGPQFIFQYYREEENGRGNFPPRFSGLQFPNYSSELNVNALELDDSALYLCASSSTGQAYNEQFFGPGTRLTVL.

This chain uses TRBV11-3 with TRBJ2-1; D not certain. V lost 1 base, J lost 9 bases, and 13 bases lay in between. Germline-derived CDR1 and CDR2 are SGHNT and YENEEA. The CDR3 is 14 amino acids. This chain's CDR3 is CASSLGQLRSEQFF. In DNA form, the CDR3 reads TGTGCCAGCAGCTTAGGCCAGCTGAGGAGTGAGCAGTTCTTC.

CDR3 coding DNA: TGTGCCAGTAGTATAGCCCGGGACAGGGTGCTAACTGGCTACACCTTC. This encodes CASSIARDRVLTGYTF. V usage is TRBV19 and J usage is TRBJ1-2; 9 positions match TRBD1. Germline CDR1 and CDR2: LNHDA and SQIVND (reference sequence). The CDR3 covers 16 residues. V trimming: 1 base; J trimming: 7 bases; junction bases outside the gene matches: 10.

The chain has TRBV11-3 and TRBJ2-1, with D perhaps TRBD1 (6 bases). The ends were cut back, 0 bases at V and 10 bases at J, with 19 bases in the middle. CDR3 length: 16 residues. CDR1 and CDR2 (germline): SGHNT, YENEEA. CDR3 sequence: CASSLDQGLGGREQFF. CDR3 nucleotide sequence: TGTGCCAGCAGCTTAGATCAGGGGTTAGGGGGACGCGAGCAGTTCTTC.

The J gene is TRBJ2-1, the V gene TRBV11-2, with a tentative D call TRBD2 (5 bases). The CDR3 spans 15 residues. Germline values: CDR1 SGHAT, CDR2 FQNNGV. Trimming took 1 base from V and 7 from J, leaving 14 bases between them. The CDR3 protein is CASSLVGVGLNEQFF. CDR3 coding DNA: TGTGCCAGCAGCTTAGTCGGGGTAGGTTTGAATGAGCAGTTCTTC.

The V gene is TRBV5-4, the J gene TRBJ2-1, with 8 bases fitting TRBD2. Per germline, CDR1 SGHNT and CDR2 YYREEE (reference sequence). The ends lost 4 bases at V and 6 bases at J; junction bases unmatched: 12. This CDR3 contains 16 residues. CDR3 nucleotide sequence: TGTGCCAGCAGCAAGCCCCAAGCGGGGGAGACCAATGAGCAGTTCTTC. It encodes CASSKPQAGETNEQFF.

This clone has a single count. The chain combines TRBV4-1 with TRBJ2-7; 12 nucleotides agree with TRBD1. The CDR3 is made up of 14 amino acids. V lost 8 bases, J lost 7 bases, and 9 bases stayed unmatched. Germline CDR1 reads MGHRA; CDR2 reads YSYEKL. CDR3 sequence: CASRMGQGAGEQYF. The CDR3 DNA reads TGCGCCAGCCGTATGGGACAGGGGGCGGGTGAGCAGTACTTC.

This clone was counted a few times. The CDR3 loop reads CASSLGQGQAYEQYF. The CDR3 bases are TGTGCCAGCAGTTTAGGACAGGGGCAAGCCTACGAGCAGTACTTC. The chain uses TRBV27 and TRBJ2-7; 9 positions agree with TRBD1. Looked up from germline, CDR1 is MNHEY and CDR2 is SMNVEV (reference sequence). After removal of 2 bases from V and 2 bases from J, the junction contained 4 bases not matched to a gene. This CDR3 region has 15 residues.

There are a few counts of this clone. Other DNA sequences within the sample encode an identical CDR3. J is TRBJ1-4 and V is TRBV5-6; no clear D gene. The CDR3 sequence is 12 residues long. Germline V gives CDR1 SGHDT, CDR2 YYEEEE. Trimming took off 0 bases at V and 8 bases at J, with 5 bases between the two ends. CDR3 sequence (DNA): TGTGCCAGCAGCTTGGGGTCAGAAAAACTGTTTTTT. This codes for CASSLGSEKLFF.

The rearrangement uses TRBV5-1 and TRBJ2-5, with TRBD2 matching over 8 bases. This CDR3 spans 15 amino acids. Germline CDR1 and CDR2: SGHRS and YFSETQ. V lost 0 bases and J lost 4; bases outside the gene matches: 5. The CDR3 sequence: CASSLAERGSETQYF. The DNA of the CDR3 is TGCGCCAGCAGCTTGGCGGAGCGGGGGTCAGAGACCCAGTACTTC.

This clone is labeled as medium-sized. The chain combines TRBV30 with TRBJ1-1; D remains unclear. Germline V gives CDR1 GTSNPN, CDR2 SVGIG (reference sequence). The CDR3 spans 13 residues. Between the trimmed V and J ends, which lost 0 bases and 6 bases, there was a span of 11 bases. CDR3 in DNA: TGTGCCTGGAGTGTACCTCCCCGCCCTGAAGCTTTCTTT. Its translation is CAWSVPPRPEAFF. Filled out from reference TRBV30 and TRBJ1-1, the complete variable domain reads SQTIHQWPATLVQPVGSPLSLECTVEGTSNPNLYWYRQAAGRGLQLLFYSVGIGQISSEVPQNLSASRPQDRQFILSSKKLLLSDSGFYLCAWSVPPRPEAFFGQGTRLTVV.

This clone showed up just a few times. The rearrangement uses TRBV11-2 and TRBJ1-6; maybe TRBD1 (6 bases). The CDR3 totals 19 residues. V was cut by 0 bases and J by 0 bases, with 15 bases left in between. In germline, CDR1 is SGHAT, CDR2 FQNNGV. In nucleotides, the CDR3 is TGTGCCAGCAGCTTAGAATCGTCAGGGGTCAGCTCCTATAATTCACCCCTCCACTTT. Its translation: CASSLESSGVSSYNSPLHF.

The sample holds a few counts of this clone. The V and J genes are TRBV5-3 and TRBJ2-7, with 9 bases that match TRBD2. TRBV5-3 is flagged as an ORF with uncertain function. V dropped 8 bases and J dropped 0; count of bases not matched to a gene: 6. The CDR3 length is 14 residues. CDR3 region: CASTERGDSYEQYF. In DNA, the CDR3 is TGTGCCAGCACCGAGCGGGGGGACTCCTACGAGCAGTACTTC.